The rows below give T cell receptor beta chains drawn from one sample of a study of blood T cell repertoires in COVID-19. Sequencing was performed with immunoSEQ multiplex PCR; in TCRdb, only in-frame clones are kept and a portion is missing. The sample lists 70,000 to 100,000 clones; over 70% were seen once. Sequencing was carried out using peripheral blood. These receptor sequences come from a woman aged 45 to 65 with acute or convalescent COVID-19. The CDR3 runs from the conserved cysteine through the conserved F or W. A D gene is named only where the DNA matches it firmly. A clone size is listed for some rows: how often the clone was seen (once, few, many), or a class if it is expanded.

>TRBV19|-|TRBD1|TRBJ1-1
CASSRDRGRSETEAFF
TGTGCCAGTAGCCGGGACAGGGGGCGGTCGGAGACTGAAGCTTTCTTT
>TRBV10-3|-|TRBD1|TRBJ1-4
CAISESSGTANEKLFF
TGTGCCATCAGTGAGTCCTCCGGGACAGCAAATGAAAAACTGTTTTTT
>TRBV2|few|TRBD2|TRBJ2-1
CASSELAGGYNEQFF
TGTGCCAGCAGTGAGCTAGCGGGGGGTTACAATGAGCAGTTCTTC
>TRBV28|-|TRBD1|TRBJ1-2
CASSIPGQGTSGYTF
TGTGCCAGCAGTATTCCGGGACAGGGGACGAGTGGCTACACCTTC
>TRBV12-3/TRBV12-4|-|-|TRBJ1-1
CASSSQGYTEAFF
TGTGCCAGCAGTTCTCAGGGCTACACTGAAGCTTTCTTT
>TRBV7-7|-|-|TRBJ2-1
CASSLESGVHNEQFF
TGTGCCAGCAGCTTAGAGTCGGGGGTCCACAATGAGCAGTTCTTC
>TRBV5-4|few|TRBD1|TRBJ1-1
CASSPGGRGDTEAFF
TGTGCCAGCAGCCCGGGCGGCAGGGGGGACACTGAAGCTTTCTTT
>TRBV9|-|TRBD2|TRBJ2-5
CASSVAGLAGGQETQYF
TGTGCCAGCAGCGTAGCTGGTCTAGCGGGGGGGCAAGAGACCCAGTACTTC
>TRBV6-1|-|-|TRBJ1-4
CASSEVPGRGEKLFF
TGTGCCAGCAGTGAAGTCCCGGGGAGGGGGGAAAAACTGTTTTTT
>TRBV7-8|few|TRBD1|TRBJ2-7
CASSLPGQGSYEQYF
TGTGCCAGCAGCCTCCCCGGACAGGGGTCCTACGAGCAGTACTTC
>TRBV24-1|-|TRBD2|TRBJ2-2
CATSDFNKRGTGELFF
TGTGCCACCAGTGATTTTAATAAGCGGGGCACCGGGGAGCTGTTTTTT
>TRBV18|-|TRBD1|TRBJ1-1
CASSPGQGGAEAFF
TGTGCCAGCTCGCCGGGACAGGGGGGCGCTGAAGCTTTCTTT
>TRBV10-3|once|-|TRBJ1-5
CAISETQNSNQPQHF
TGTGCCATCAGTGAAACCCAGAATAGCAATCAGCCCCAGCATTTT
>TRBV6-2/TRBV6-3|-|TRBD1|TRBJ2-1
CASSWTGGNEQFF
TGTGCCAGCAGTTGGACAGGGGGGAATGAGCAGTTCTTC
>TRBV27|-|TRBD1|TRBJ2-7
CASSLRPGTGLAYEQYF
TGTGCCAGCAGTTTAAGGCCTGGGACAGGGCTTGCTTACGAGCAGTACTTC
>TRBV7-8|-|-|TRBJ1-1
CASSLGQGSTEAFF
TGTGCCAGCAGCTTAGGGCAGGGAAGCACTGAAGCTTTCTTT
>TRBV11-1|-|TRBD1|TRBJ2-5
CASSPPGTGEETQYF
TGTGCCAGCAGCCCGCCAGGGACAGGGGAAGAGACCCAGTACTTC
>TRBV4-3|-|TRBD1|TRBJ2-2
CASSLGQANTGELFF
TGCGCCAGCAGCCTCGGACAGGCCAACACCGGGGAGCTGTTTTTT
>TRBV5-1|-|-|TRBJ2-7
CASSLGASGYGEQYF
TGCGCCAGCAGCTTGGGGGCATCAGGGTATGGCGAGCAGTACTTC
>TRBV7-2|few|-|TRBJ1-3
CASTTGLAGNTIYF
TGTGCCAGCACTACAGGGTTGGCAGGAAACACCATATATTTT
>TRBV28|-|TRBD1|TRBJ1-1
CASRSGTGYENTEAFF
TGTGCCAGCAGATCCGGGACAGGGTATGAGAACACTGAAGCTTTCTTT
>TRBV15|-|-|TRBJ2-3
CATSRDNRADTQYF
TGTGCCACCAGCAGAGATAACAGAGCAGATACGCAGTATTTT
>TRBV11-2|-|-|TRBJ2-3
CASSNLRGARADTQYF
TGTGCCAGCAGCAACCTTCGGGGGGCCAGGGCAGATACGCAGTATTTT
>TRBV5-1|-|-|TRBJ2-7
CASSPTDSYEQYF
TGCGCCAGCAGCCCAACCGACAGCTACGAGCAGTACTTC
>TRBV5-5|-|-|TRBJ1-1
CASSLRRAAEAFF
TGTGCCAGCAGCTTGAGGAGGGCGGCTGAAGCTTTCTTT
>TRBV19|few|TRBD1|TRBJ1-5
CASRPMTGDNQPQHF
TGTGCCAGTAGGCCGATGACAGGGGACAATCAGCCCCAGCATTTT
>TRBV27|few|-|TRBJ1-5
CASSFARTNQPQHF
TGTGCCAGCAGTTTCGCCCGAACTAATCAGCCCCAGCATTTT
>TRBV29-1|-|-|TRBJ2-3
CSVMRGPSTDTQYF
TGCAGCGTTATGCGGGGGCCGAGCACAGATACGCAGTATTTT
>TRBV9|-|TRBD2|TRBJ2-5
CASSVGTLAGLETQYF
TGTGCCAGCAGCGTAGGCACGCTAGCGGGGTTAGAGACCCAGTACTTC
>TRBV7-2|-|TRBD2|TRBJ2-2
CASSFQAGLARNGELFF
TGTGCCAGCAGCTTTCAAGCGGGACTAGCTAGGAACGGGGAGCTGTTTTTT
>TRBV23-1|-|-|TRBJ2-7
CASSPGTEYEQYF
TGCGCCAGCAGTCCAGGGACTGAATACGAGCAGTACTTC
>TRBV5-6|-|-|TRBJ2-5
CASSFLSGQETQYF
TGTGCCAGCAGCTTCCTCAGCGGGCAAGAGACCCAGTACTTC
>TRBV5-5|-|TRBD1|TRBJ2-7
CASSLPGQTYEQYF
TGTGCCAGCAGCTTACCGGGACAGACTTACGAGCAGTACTTC
>TRBV11-2|-|TRBD1|TRBJ1-4
CASRSNRTGGQKLFF
TGTGCCAGCAGGTCCAACCGGACAGGGGGACAAAAACTGTTTTTT
>TRBV6-5|-|-|TRBJ1-1
CASKTPGGTEAFF
TGTGCCAGCAAAACCCCCGGGGGCACTGAAGCTTTCTTT
>TRBV12-3/TRBV12-4|-|TRBD1|TRBJ1-2
CASTPGQGYGYTF
TGTGCCAGCACCCCGGGACAGGGTTATGGCTACACCTTC
>TRBV29-1|-|TRBD1|TRBJ1-3
CSVVPMSGQGAGNTIYF
TGCAGCGTTGTCCCTATGTCGGGACAGGGGGCTGGAAACACCATATATTTT
>TRBV19|-|-|TRBJ1-2
CASSPRSGGYGYTF
TGTGCCAGTAGCCCCAGGAGCGGGGGCTATGGCTACACCTTC
>TRBV28|-|-|TRBJ1-5
CASTSLFQGEGRNQPQHF
TGTGCCAGCACCTCACTTTTCCAGGGCGAAGGGCGCAATCAGCCCCAGCATTTT